This note documents a single TCR beta chain sequence. The sample belongs to a study of blood T cell repertoires in COVID-19. Study details: In each case, the material was cDNA or gDNA derived from T cells, B-cell-depleted T cells, or PBMCs.

The table came from immunoSEQ multiplex PCR; TCRdb's copy has only in-frame clones and leaves some out. The data show approximately 190,000 clones, approximately 84% seen once. In germline, CDR1 is MRHNA, CDR2 SNTAGT. Between the trimmed V and J ends, which lost 4 bases and 0 bases, there was a span of 18 bases. The CDR3 spans 17 residues. The source is a woman between 70 and 85 years old with active or convalescent COVID-19. The V and J genes are TRBV6-4 and TRBJ1-1, with D possibly being TRBD1 (5 bases). Sequenced sample: peripheral blood. CDR3 DNA sequence: TGTGCCAGCAGTGTCCCGACAGTAGGAAGTATGAACACTGAAGCTTTCTTT. Its translation is CASSVPTVGSMNTEAFF.